This T cell receptor beta chain was recovered during a study of T cells in Graves' hyperthyroidism and ophthalmopathy. Findings and limits, study-wide: Among thyroid clonotypes expanded above 0.001, most also appeared in blood.

Authors of the study amplified TCR beta CDR3 regions from RNA transcripts. With the HTBI primer set, the TCR CDR3 went through a first round of RT-PCR. TCRdb reprocessed the multiplex PCR reads via MiXCR and lists one record per CDR3 protein. The sample records roughly 380,000 distinct CDR3 sequences, 15% to 20% being singletons. At least ten counts were recorded for this clonotype. What it binds is unknown. CDR3 length equals 14 residues. V gave up 3 bases and J gave up 6 bases, with 14 bases separating them. Per the germline V gene, CDR1 is SGHAT and CDR2 is FQNNGV. Exclusion of patients followed from uncontrolled infection, other autoimmune disease, pregnancy or lactation.

Material for sequencing was blood. The chain uses TRBV11-2 and TRBJ1-1; D is unresolved. The receptor's source is a woman aged 40 to 50 with Graves' ophthalmopathy. The CDR3 region has the DNA TGTGCCAGCAGCTTTGTGATACAACAAGCTGAAGCTTTCTTT. Translation: CASSFVIQQAEAFF.